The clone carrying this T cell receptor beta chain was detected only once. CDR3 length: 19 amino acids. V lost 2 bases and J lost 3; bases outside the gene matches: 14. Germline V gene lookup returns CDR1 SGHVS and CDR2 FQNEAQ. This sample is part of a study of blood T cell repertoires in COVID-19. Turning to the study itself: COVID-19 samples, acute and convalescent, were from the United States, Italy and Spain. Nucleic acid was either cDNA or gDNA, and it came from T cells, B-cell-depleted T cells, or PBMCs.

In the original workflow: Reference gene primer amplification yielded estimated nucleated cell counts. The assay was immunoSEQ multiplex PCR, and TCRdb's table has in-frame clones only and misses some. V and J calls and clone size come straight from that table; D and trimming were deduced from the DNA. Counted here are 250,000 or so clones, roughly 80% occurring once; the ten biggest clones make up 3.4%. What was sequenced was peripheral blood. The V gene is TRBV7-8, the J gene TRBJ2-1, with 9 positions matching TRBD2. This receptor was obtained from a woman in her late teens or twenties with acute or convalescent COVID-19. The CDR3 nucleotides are TGTGCCAGCAGCTTAAGTTCAGCGGGAGGAATAGCGGGCTACAATGAGCAGTTCTTC. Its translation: CASSLSSAGGIAGYNEQFF. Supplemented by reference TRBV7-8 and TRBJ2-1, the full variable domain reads GAGVSQSPRYKVAKRGQDVALRCDPISGHVSLFWYQQALGQGPEFLTYFQNEAQLDKSGLPSDRFFAERPEGSVSTLKIQRTQQEDSAVYLCASSLSSAGGIAGYNEQFFGPGTRLTVL.